This entry describes one T cell receptor beta chain. Its recognized antigen is unknown. No per-base quality is available; no much larger clone lies one base away. This entry belongs to a study of T cells in localized non-small cell lung cancer (dated by TCRdb to 2019 to 2021). About the investigation overall: T cell repertoires of hundreds of early-stage NSCLC patients were analyzed, with tumors being compared against uninvolved tumor-adjacent lungs. The cohort comprised 236 treatment-naïve NSCLC patients with resected, localized lung tumors. The mean age of the NSCLC patients was 60 to 85 years, with 120 to 150 men and around 100 women. Broad study findings and their caveats: Because the study design was exploratory, TCR variables were selected using unadjusted p-values without false-discovery rate correction. Of the top 100 tumor clones, a median of roughly 53 were detected in paired uninvolved adjacent lung; about 28 were also among that lung's top 100. Because multi-region sequencing of the tumors was not done, intratumor heterogeneity could not be ruled out. Longer overall survival was associated with higher T cell density in blood, whereas shorter survival was associated with higher clonality in adjacent lung. Uninvolved tumor-adjacent lung showed the highest T cell clonality, higher than tumor, which suggests more focused antigenic responses in the uninvolved tumor-adjacent lung.

At diagnosis, tumor, uninvolved tumor-adjacent lung and peripheral blood were collected and then preserved as a mix of FFPE and fresh-frozen material. For TCR repertoire profiling, the blood samples were analyzed as peripheral blood mononuclear cells. The immunoSEQ Assay was used to sequence TCR beta CDR3 regions from DNA. As for how the authors treated the data: To compute T cell density, TCR beta template counts were normalized to usable DNA, which was estimated by amplifying housekeeping genes. Using the preseqR package, richness was estimated by extrapolating to 120,000 templates for tissue samples and 400,000 templates for PBMC samples. Clonality was calculated as one minus Pielou's evenness. Tissue-enriched TCRs were identified through differential abundance testing performed on productive amino-acid clonotypes, with a minimum total count of 5 and an alpha of 0.1. Repertoire overlap between compartments was quantified with the Jaccard Index and Morisita Overlap Index. TCR beta CDR3s were clustered by GLIPH together with public tetramer-defined viral CDR3s, and at least three viral sequences plus V-gene enrichment were required for viral motifs. Entries here come from immuneACCESS through TCRdb and include only in-frame sequences with V and J called. Some clones fail to appear in such tables; in the studies checked, an unresolved V gene covers under half of the shortfall, and the cause of the remainder is unknown. Clone size and the V and J calls come from that table; the DNA yielded D and trimming. Counted in this sample were approximately 30,000 clones; approximately 86% of them appeared once. The biggest ten clones account for 15% to 20% of the sample.

The CDR1 and CDR2 encoded by the germline V gene are SQVTM and ANQGSEA. Including the terminal cysteine and phenylalanine, the CDR3 comprises 15 residues. Kept here is only the CDR3 DNA, which spans 45 bases and is read in frame from base 1. Cut back by 0 bases and 1 base, the V and J ends lie 10 bases apart. The sequence links TRBV29-1 to TRBJ2-4; tentative D gene TRBD1, with 5 bases matching. The TCR originated in a man aged 35 to 70 with stage III lung adenocarcinoma. The sequenced sample was peripheral blood mononuclear cells, obtained before any cancer treatment. The CDR3 protein sequence reads: CSVEEINRAKNIQYF. The sequenced DNA: TGCAGCGTTGAAGAAATCAACAGGGCCAAAAACATTCAGTACTTC.